A selection of T cell receptor beta chains follows, all from one sample in a study of T-cell memory formation after mild COVID-19. From the 5' RACE reads, TCRdb called clonotypes with MiXCR, one entry per CDR3 protein. The sample records around 130,000 distinct CDR3 sequences, roughly 6% being singletons. The sequencing input was PBMCs or a T cell subset sorted from them (not recorded which). All receptors derive from an adult woman who had mild COVID-19 (a few samples of this study predate the infection). Cell type and time point are not known. The CDR3 runs from the conserved cysteine through the conserved F or W. Fields, in order: J gene, clone size, D gene, V gene, CDR3 DNA, CDR3 protein. A D gene is named only where the DNA matches it firmly. Clone size, where shown, is once, few, many, or a class for clones that have expanded.

J: TRBJ2-3; size: -; D: -; V: TRBV3-1; DNA: TGTGCCAGCAGCCCTTCCGGAGTTGGCACAGATACGCAGTATTTT; CDR3: CASSPSGVGTDTQYF
J: TRBJ2-7; size: once; D: TRBD1; V: TRBV5-1; DNA: TGCGCCAGCAGCTTGGGTTCCGGGCCGGGACAGTCCTACGAGCAGTACTTC; CDR3: CASSLGSGPGQSYEQYF
J: TRBJ2-2; size: few; D: TRBD2; V: TRBV5-1; DNA: TGCGCCACCGGACTAGCGGGGAACACCGGGGAGCTGTTTTTT; CDR3: CATGLAGNTGELFF
J: TRBJ1-2; size: -; D: TRBD1; V: TRBV5-1; DNA: TGCGCCAGCAGCTTGGAAGGGGGCTACCGGGATGGCTACACCTTC; CDR3: CASSLEGGYRDGYTF
J: TRBJ1-2; size: few; D: -; V: TRBV7-2; DNA: TGTGCCAGCACCACCCCGGAAGGGGCGAAAACGACCTATGGCTACACCTTC; CDR3: CASTTPEGAKTTYGYTF
J: TRBJ1-6; size: -; D: TRBD1; V: TRBV7-8; DNA: TGTGCCAGCAACACAGGGGGCTGGGTTTCACCCCTCCACTTT; CDR3: CASNTGGWVSPLHF
J: TRBJ2-3; size: -; D: -; V: TRBV11-3; DNA: TGTGCCAGCAGCACCTGGTTGGATACGCAGTATTTT; CDR3: CASSTWLDTQYF
J: TRBJ2-5; size: -; D: -; V: TRBV12-3/TRBV12-4; DNA: TGTGCCAGCAGTGTCTCGCGGGGGAGGGGGCAAGAGACCCAGTACTTC; CDR3: CASSVSRGRGQETQYF
J: TRBJ2-5; size: many; D: -; V: TRBV7-2; DNA: TGTGCCAGCAGCTTGAATGCAGGGCAAGAGACCCAGTACTTC; CDR3: CASSLNAGQETQYF
J: TRBJ1-5; size: -; D: -; V: TRBV7-3; DNA: TGTGCCAGCAGCCTCGGCAGGGATCAGCCCCAGCATTTT; CDR3: CASSLGRDQPQHF
J: TRBJ2-5; size: many; D: TRBD1; V: TRBV12-3/TRBV12-4; DNA: TGTGCCAGCAGTTTAAGACAGGGTGGGGAGACCCAGTACTTC; CDR3: CASSLRQGGETQYF
J: TRBJ2-2; size: few; D: TRBD1; V: TRBV7-3; DNA: TGTGCCAGCAGCTCCGACAGGGTTGGTCCCGGGGAGCTGTTTTTT; CDR3: CASSSDRVGPGELFF
J: TRBJ1-1; size: few; D: TRBD1; V: TRBV23-1; DNA: TGCGCCAGCAGGCCCCAGGGGGCAACTGAAGCTTTCTTT; CDR3: CASRPQGATEAFF
J: TRBJ2-3; size: few; D: -; V: TRBV11-2; DNA: TGTGCCAGCGGAAAAGGTCGCGGAGATACGCAGTATTTT; CDR3: CASGKGRGDTQYF
J: TRBJ2-7; size: many; D: TRBD1; V: TRBV4-2; DNA: TGTGCCAGCAGCCAAGCTGCCCGGGACAGGGCCTACGAGCAGTACTTC; CDR3: CASSQAARDRAYEQYF
J: TRBJ1-2; size: many; D: -; V: TRBV20-1; DNA: TGCAGTGCTGGGCTGGGCCGAGGAGGCTACACCTTC; CDR3: CSAGLGRGGYTF
J: TRBJ2-1; size: many; D: -; V: TRBV5-1; DNA: TGCGCCAGCAGCTTGGTTATAGTGAGCTCCTACAATGAGCAGTTCTTC; CDR3: CASSLVIVSSYNEQFF
J: TRBJ1-1; size: few; D: -; V: TRBV7-9; DNA: TGTGCCAGCAGCCCGGCAGAGGGAAAGAACACTGAAGCTTTCTTT; CDR3: CASSPAEGKNTEAFF
J: TRBJ2-2; size: many; D: -; V: TRBV12-3/TRBV12-4; DNA: TGTGCCAGCAGTCCGAATACTGTCGGGGAGCTGTTTTTT; CDR3: CASSPNTVGELFF
J: TRBJ2-7; size: -; D: TRBD1; V: TRBV9; DNA: TGTGCCAGCAGCGTAGCTCCGGGACAGCGCTCCTACGAGCAGTACTTC; CDR3: CASSVAPGQRSYEQYF
J: TRBJ2-7; size: many; D: TRBD2; V: TRBV20-1; DNA: TGCAGTGCCCGGACTAGCGGAATCTACGAGCAGTACTTC; CDR3: CSARTSGIYEQYF
J: TRBJ2-1; size: -; D: -; V: TRBV29-1; DNA: TGCAGCGTTGAGAAGGGCTCCATTGAAGTGGATGAGCAGTTCTTC; CDR3: CSVEKGSIEVDEQFF
J: TRBJ2-4; size: -; D: -; V: TRBV9; DNA: TGTGCCAGCAGCGTAGACGTTGGAAACATTCAGTACTTC; CDR3: CASSVDVGNIQYF
J: TRBJ1-5; size: many; D: -; V: TRBV12-3/TRBV12-4; DNA: TGTGCCAGCAGTTTCTCTGTCGGGGGGGTGCAGCCCCAGCATTTT; CDR3: CASSFSVGGVQPQHF
J: TRBJ2-7; size: -; D: -; V: TRBV7-8; DNA: TGTGCCAGCAGCTTTGGACAGAGGGCTAACGAGCAGTACTTC; CDR3: CASSFGQRANEQYF
J: TRBJ1-4; size: many; D: -; V: TRBV7-8; DNA: TGTGCCAGCAGCCGGGGGCGGACTAATGAAAAACTGTTTTTT; CDR3: CASSRGRTNEKLFF
J: TRBJ1-1; size: few; D: -; V: TRBV2; DNA: TGTGCCAGCACCCGAACGGGACGGAGCACTGAAGCTTTCTTT; CDR3: CASTRTGRSTEAFF
J: TRBJ2-7; size: few; D: -; V: TRBV9; DNA: TGTGCCAGCAGCGTAGACACAGGGACCTACGAGCAGTACTTC; CDR3: CASSVDTGTYEQYF
J: TRBJ2-3; size: few; D: TRBD2; V: TRBV18; DNA: TGTGCCAGCTCACCTTCGACTAGCGGGAGACAGACCTTTAGGGGGTATTTT; CDR3: CASSPSTSGRQTFRGYF
J: TRBJ1-4; size: many; D: TRBD1; V: TRBV12-3/TRBV12-4; DNA: TGTGCCAGCAGTACCGGGACAGTTGAAAAACTGTTTTTT; CDR3: CASSTGTVEKLFF
J: TRBJ2-1; size: -; D: TRBD2; V: TRBV7-8; DNA: TGTGCCAGCAGCCCACGGACTAGCGGGAGCCTTAGGGAGCAGTTCTTC; CDR3: CASSPRTSGSLREQFF
J: TRBJ1-1; size: -; D: TRBD1; V: TRBV14; DNA: TGTGCCAGCAGCGCCCTAGGGGGCGTTTTGGACACTGAAGCTTTCTTT; CDR3: CASSALGGVLDTEAFF
J: TRBJ2-7; size: many; D: -; V: TRBV12-3/TRBV12-4; DNA: TGTGCCAGTACCCTCGGGCCACCCTTCTACGAGCAGTACTTC; CDR3: CASTLGPPFYEQYF
J: TRBJ1-2; size: -; D: TRBD1; V: TRBV12-3/TRBV12-4; DNA: TGTGCCAGCAGCCAGATCCCAGGGGGGTCTAAACGTGGCTACACCTTC; CDR3: CASSQIPGGSKRGYTF
J: TRBJ2-3; size: many; D: -; V: TRBV2; DNA: TGTGCCAGCAGTGAACTCCCGGGGGCCCTCACAGATACGCAGTATTTT; CDR3: CASSELPGALTDTQYF
J: TRBJ2-1; size: many; D: TRBD2; V: TRBV12-3/TRBV12-4; DNA: TGTGCCAGCAGTCCGGGACTAGCGGGAGCCTATTACAATGAGCAGTTCTTC; CDR3: CASSPGLAGAYYNEQFF
J: TRBJ2-7; size: -; D: -; V: TRBV5-1; DNA: TGCGCCAGCAGACCTCCTAGATCCACCTACGAGCAGTACTTC; CDR3: CASRPPRSTYEQYF
J: TRBJ1-1; size: -; D: -; V: TRBV20-1; DNA: TGCAGTGCTCCCGAGAGAGGGAACACTGAAGCTTTCTTT; CDR3: CSAPERGNTEAFF
J: TRBJ2-1; size: few; D: TRBD1; V: TRBV29-1; DNA: TGCAGCGTGGGGGACAGGGTTCAGCATGAGCAGTTCTTC; CDR3: CSVGDRVQHEQFF
J: TRBJ2-3; size: many; D: TRBD1; V: TRBV4-2; DNA: TGTGCCAGCAGCCCACAGGGGACGGCTACGCAGTATTTT; CDR3: CASSPQGTATQYF
J: TRBJ1-3; size: -; D: TRBD1; V: TRBV10-3; DNA: TGTGCCATCACCGGGGAGGGGGCCGGAAACACCATATATTTT; CDR3: CAITGEGAGNTIYF
J: TRBJ1-1; size: many; D: -; V: TRBV20-1; DNA: TGCAGTGCTAGAGATCACCTTATGGGGATGGACACTGAAGCTTTCTTT; CDR3: CSARDHLMGMDTEAFF